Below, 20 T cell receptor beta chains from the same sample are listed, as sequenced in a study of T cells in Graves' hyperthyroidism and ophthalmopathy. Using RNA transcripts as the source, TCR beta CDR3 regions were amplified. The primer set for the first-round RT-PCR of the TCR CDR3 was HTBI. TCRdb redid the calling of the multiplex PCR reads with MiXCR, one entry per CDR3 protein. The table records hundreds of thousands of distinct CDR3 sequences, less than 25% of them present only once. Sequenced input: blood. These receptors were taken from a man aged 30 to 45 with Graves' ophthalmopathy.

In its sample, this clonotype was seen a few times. CDR3 region: CAWSVTSTTEKLFF. The CDR3 DNA is TGTGCCTGGAGTGTGACATCGACGACTGAAAAACTGTTTTTT. The chain employs TRBV30 and TRBJ1-4; unclear D gene. Trimming stripped 0 bases from V and 7 bases from J, with 12 bases between. The CDR3 runs to 14 residues. Per germline, CDR1 GTSNPN and CDR2 SVGIG (reference sequence).

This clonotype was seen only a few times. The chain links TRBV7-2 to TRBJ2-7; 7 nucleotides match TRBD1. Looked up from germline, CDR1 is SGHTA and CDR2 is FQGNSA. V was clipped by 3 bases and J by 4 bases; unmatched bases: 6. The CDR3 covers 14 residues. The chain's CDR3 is CASSFYSGQYEQYF. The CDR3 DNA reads TGTGCCAGCAGCTTCTATTCGGGACAGTACGAGCAGTACTTC. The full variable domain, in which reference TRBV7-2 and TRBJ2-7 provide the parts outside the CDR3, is GAGVSQSPSNKVTEKGKDVELRCDPISGHTALYWYRQSLGQGLEFLIYFQGNSAPDKSGLPSDRFSAERTGGSVSTLTIQRTQQEDSAVYLCASSFYSGQYEQYFGPGTRLTVT.

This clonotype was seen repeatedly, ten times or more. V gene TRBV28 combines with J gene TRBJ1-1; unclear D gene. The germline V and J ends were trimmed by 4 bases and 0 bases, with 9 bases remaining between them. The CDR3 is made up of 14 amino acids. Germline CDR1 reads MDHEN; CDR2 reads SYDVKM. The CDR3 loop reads CASSWQALNTEAFF. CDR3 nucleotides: TGTGCCAGCAGTTGGCAGGCGTTGAACACTGAAGCTTTCTTT.

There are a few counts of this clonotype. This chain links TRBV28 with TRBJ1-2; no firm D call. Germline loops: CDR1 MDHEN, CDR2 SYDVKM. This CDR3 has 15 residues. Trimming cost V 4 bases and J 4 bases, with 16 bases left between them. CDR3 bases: TGTGCCAGCAGTTCTGGCGTTCTCGACATCTATGGCTACACCTTC. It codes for CASSSGVLDIYGYTF.

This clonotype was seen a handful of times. CDR3 DNA: TGTGCCACCAGTGATTTTGGTCGGGGCTACACCTTC. It yields the protein CATSDFGRGYTF. V is TRBV24-1 and J is TRBJ1-2; no clear D gene. The CDR3 sequence is 12 residues long. The V end was cut by 1 base, the J end by 8 bases, with 7 bases between. Germline lookup yields CDR1 KGHDR and CDR2 SFDVKD.

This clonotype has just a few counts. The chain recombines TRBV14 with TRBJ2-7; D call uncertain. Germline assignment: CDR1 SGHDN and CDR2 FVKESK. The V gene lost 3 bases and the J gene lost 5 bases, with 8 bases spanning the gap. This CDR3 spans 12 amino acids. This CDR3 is CASSQFHNEQYF. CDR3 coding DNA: TGTGCCAGCAGCCAGTTTCACAACGAGCAGTACTTC.

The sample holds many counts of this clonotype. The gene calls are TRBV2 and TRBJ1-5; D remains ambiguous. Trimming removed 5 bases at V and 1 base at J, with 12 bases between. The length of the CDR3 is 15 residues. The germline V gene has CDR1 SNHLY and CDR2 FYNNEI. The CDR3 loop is CASSFRDGSNQPQHF. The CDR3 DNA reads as TGTGCCAGCAGTTTCCGAGATGGGAGCAATCAGCCCCAGCATTTT.

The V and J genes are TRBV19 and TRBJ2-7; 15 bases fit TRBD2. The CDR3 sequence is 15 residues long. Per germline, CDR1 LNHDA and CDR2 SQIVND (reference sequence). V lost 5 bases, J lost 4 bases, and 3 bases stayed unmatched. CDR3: CASSRTSGRAYEQYF. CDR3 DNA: TGTGCCAGTAGTCGGACTAGCGGGAGGGCTTACGAGCAGTACTTC.

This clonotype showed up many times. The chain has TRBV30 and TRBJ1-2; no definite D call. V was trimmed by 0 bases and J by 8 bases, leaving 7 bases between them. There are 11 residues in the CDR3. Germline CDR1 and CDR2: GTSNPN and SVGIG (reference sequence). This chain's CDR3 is CAWSVRRGYTF. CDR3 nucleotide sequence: TGTGCCTGGAGTGTACGTCGCGGCTACACCTTC.

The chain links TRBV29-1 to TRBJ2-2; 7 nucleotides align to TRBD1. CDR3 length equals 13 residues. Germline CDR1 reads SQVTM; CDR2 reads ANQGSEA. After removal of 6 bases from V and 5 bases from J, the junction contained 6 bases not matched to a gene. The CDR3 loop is CSVQGRGTGELFF. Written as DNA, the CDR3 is TGCAGCGTACAGGGGCGTGGGACCGGGGAGCTGTTTTTT.

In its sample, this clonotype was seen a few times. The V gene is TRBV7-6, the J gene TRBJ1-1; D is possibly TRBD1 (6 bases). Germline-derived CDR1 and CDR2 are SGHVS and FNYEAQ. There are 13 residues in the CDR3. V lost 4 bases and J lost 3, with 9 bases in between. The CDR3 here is CASSSEGDTEAFF. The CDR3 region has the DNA TGTGCCAGCAGCTCGGAGGGGGACACTGAAGCTTTCTTT.

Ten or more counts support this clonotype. The CDR3: CASSLVGAWETQYF. The DNA of the CDR3 is TGTGCCAGCAGCTTAGTCGGGGCGTGGGAGACCCAGTACTTC. The chain carries TRBV11-2 and TRBJ2-5; D is perhaps TRBD1 or TRBD2 (5 bases each). The CDR3 totals 14 residues. Between the trimmed V and J ends, which lost 1 base and 5 bases, there was a span of 11 bases. Germline loops: CDR1 SGHAT, CDR2 FQNNGV.

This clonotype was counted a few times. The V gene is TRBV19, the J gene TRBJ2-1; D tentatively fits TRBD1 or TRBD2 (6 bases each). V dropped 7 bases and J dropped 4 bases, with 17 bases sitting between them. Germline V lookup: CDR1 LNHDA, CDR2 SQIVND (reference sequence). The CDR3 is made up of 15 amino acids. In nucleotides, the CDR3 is TGTGCCAGTACCGGGCGGCGGGACACATACAATGAGCAGTTCTTC. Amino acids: CASTGRRDTYNEQFF.

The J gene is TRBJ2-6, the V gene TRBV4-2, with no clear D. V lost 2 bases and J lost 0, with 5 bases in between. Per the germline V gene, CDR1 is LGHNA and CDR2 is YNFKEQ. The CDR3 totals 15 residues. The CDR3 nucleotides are TGTGCCAGCAGCCAACTGCTCTCTGGGGCCAACGTCCTGACTTTC. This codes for CASSQLLSGANVLTF.

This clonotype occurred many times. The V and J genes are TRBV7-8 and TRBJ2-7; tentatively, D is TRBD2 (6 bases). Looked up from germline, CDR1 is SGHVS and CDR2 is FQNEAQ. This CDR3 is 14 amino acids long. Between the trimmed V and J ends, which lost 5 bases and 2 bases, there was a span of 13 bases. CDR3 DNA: TGTGCCAGCAGCCTCGGGACTTCTACCTACGAGCAGTACTTC. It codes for CASSLGTSTYEQYF.

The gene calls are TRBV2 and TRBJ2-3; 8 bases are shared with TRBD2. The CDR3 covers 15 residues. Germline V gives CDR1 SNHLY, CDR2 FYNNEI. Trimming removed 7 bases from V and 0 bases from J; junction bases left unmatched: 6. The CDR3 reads CASKILAASTDTQYF. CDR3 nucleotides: TGTGCCAGCAAAATACTAGCGGCTAGCACAGATACGCAGTATTTT.

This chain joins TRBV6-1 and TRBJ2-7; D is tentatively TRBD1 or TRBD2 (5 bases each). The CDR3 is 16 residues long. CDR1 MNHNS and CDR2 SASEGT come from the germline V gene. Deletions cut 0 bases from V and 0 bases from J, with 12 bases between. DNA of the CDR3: TGTGCCAGCAGTGAAGCGGGGGACCAATTCTCCTACGAGCAGTACTTC. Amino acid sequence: CASSEAGDQFSYEQYF.

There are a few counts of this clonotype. The CDR3 sequence: CASSQEKDRARADGYTF. The CDR3, as DNA: TGTGCCAGCAGCCAAGAAAAGGATCGGGCCCGCGCGGATGGCTACACCTTC. This chain links TRBV3-1 with TRBJ1-2; D is ambiguous. This CDR3 has 17 residues. With 0 bases removed from V and 6 bases from J, the gap between germline ends came to 20 bases. Germline V CDR1 and CDR2: LGHDT, YNNKEL (reference sequence).

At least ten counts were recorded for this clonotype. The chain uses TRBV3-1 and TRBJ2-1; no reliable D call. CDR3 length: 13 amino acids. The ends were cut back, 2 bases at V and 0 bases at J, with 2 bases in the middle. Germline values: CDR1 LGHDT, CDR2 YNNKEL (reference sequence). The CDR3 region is CASSQFSYNEQFF. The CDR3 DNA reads TGTGCCAGCAGCCAATTCTCCTACAATGAGCAGTTCTTC.

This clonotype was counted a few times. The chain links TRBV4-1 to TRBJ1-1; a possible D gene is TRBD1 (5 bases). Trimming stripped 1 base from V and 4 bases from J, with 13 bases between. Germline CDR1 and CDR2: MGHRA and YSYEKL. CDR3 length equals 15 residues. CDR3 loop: CASSQGGSGGTEAFF. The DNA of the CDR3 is TGCGCCAGCAGCCAAGGGGGGAGTGGGGGCACTGAAGCTTTCTTT.